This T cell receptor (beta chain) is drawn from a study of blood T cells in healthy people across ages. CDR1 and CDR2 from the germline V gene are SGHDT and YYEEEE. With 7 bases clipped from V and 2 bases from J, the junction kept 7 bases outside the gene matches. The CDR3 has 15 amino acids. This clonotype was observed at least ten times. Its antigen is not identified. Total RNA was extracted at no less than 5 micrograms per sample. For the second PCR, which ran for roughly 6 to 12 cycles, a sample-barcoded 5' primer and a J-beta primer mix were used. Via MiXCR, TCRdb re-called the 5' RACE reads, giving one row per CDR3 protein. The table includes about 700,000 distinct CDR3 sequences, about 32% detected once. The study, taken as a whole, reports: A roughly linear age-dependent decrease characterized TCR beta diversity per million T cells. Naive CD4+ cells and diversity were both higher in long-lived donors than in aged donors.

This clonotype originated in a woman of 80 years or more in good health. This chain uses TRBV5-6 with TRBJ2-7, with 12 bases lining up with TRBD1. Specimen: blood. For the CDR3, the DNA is TGTGCCAGCGGGACAGGGGGCTTGGGGGCCTACGAGCAGTACTTC. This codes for CASGTGGLGAYEQYF.